This TCR beta chain was sequenced for a study of cytomegalovirus exposure and HLA in healthy donors. The germline CDR1 and CDR2 sequences are MGHRA and YSYEKL. Trimming left V 3 bases short and J 8 bases short, with 22 bases between. The CDR3 contains 17 residues. General study findings and limits: Later analysis revealed greater clonal expansion in HLA-associated TCR beta chains than in equally common others. The study recorded fewer than 200 TCR beta chains that were cytomegalovirus-associated. Usually a TCR sequence was rare, but some public TCRs were found in many donors.

Primers included in the PCR were 60 Vbeta and 13 Jbeta primers. Profiling relied on immunoSEQ multiplex PCR, and the TCRdb table lists in-frame clones only, not all of them. Among 70,000 to 95,000 clones, about 75% were seen once, and the ten largest hold roughly 2.2%. With regard to this clone: Its antigen is currently unknown.

The source material was PBMCs. The origin of this receptor is a man in his forties or fifties in good health and CMV-seronegative. The chain couples TRBV4-1 to TRBJ1-4, with D possibly matching TRBD1 (5 bases). Here the CDR3 reads CASSQDLGRATREKLFF. In DNA, the CDR3 is TGCGCCAGCAGCCAGGACCTTGGCAGGGCGACCCGAGAAAAACTGTTTTTT.